Below are 17 T cell receptor beta chains sequenced from a single sample in a study of blood T cells in healthy people across ages. Sample-barcoded 5' priming and a J-beta primer mix drove a second PCR of about 7 to 11 cycles. Using its own MiXCR run on the 5' RACE reads, TCRdb lists one record per CDR3 protein. The sample carries hundreds of thousands of distinct CDR3 sequences, around 45% recorded once. Sequenced material: blood. These receptors all stem from a woman aged 60-75 years in good health.

Details on this clonotype: A much larger clone differs from this one at a single base, so this may be a read error. This chain connects TRBV7-2 to TRBJ1-1; possible D gene TRBD1, 6 bases. From germline, CDR1 is SGHTA and CDR2 FQGNSA. This CDR3 has 13 amino acids. The V gene lost 5 bases and the J gene lost 4 bases, with 11 bases spanning the gap. CDR3 region: CASSHRASTEAFF. CDR3 bases: TGTGCCAGCAGCCACAGGGCCAGCACTGAAGCTTTCTTT.

The V and J genes are TRBV30 and TRBJ2-7; D may be TRBD1 (6 bases). The germline V gene has CDR1 GTSNPN and CDR2 SVGIG (reference sequence). Trimming took off 4 bases at V and 3 bases at J, with 7 bases between the two ends. CDR3 length: 11 residues. The CDR3 here is CAWKGVYEQYF. CDR3 DNA: TGTGCCTGGAAGGGGGTCTACGAGCAGTACTTC. The full variable domain, completed using reference TRBV30 and TRBJ2-7, is SQTIHQWPATLVQPVGSPLSLECTVEGTSNPNLYWYRQAAGRGLQLLFYSVGIGQISSEVPQNLSASRPQDRQFILSSKKLLLSDSGFYLCAWKGVYEQYFGPGTRLTVT.

The V call is TRBV28, the J call TRBJ2-7; 12 positions match TRBD2. Losses at the gene ends were 7 bases for V and 4 bases for J; bases not matched to a gene: 5. The V gene's germline CDR1 is MDHEN and CDR2 SYDVKM. The CDR3 runs to 14 residues. The CDR3 nucleotides are TGTGCCAGCACCCGGGGACTAGCGGGTTACGAGCAGTACTTC. Translating it yields CASTRGLAGYEQYF.

This clonotype has more than one count but fewer than ten. The genes are TRBV28 and TRBJ2-7, with TRBD2 matching over 7 bases. The CDR3 covers 14 residues. With V trimmed by 2 bases and J by 5 bases, 6 bases remained unmatched. Germline V gene data show CDR1 as MDHEN and CDR2 as SYDVKM. The CDR3 loop reads CASSLEPGRDEQYF. CDR3 bases: TGTGCCAGCAGTTTAGAACCAGGGAGGGACGAGCAGTACTTC. The full variable domain, rest sourced from reference TRBV28 and TRBJ2-7, is DVKVTQSSRYLVKRTGEKVFLECVQDMDHENMFWYRQDPGLGLRLIYFSYDVKMKEKGDIPEGYSVSREKKERFSLILESASTNQTSMYLCASSLEPGRDEQYFGPGTRLTVT.

This clonotype was observed a few times. V gene TRBV12-3 or TRBV12-4 combines with J gene TRBJ2-3; 11 positions agree with TRBD2. J gave up 5 bases and V 6 bases, and 16 bases lay outside the gene matches. CDR3 length equals 18 residues. In nucleotides, the CDR3 is TGTGCCAGCAGCCGCCTGGTAGCGGGAGGGCCTGTAAAAGATACGCAGTATTTT. Translation gives CASSRLVAGGPVKDTQYF.

J is TRBJ2-7 and V is TRBV5-6; 7 bases map to TRBD1. Germline CDR1 is SGHDT and CDR2 is YYEEEE. V shed 6 bases and J 0 bases; nucleotides not matched to a gene: 6. This CDR3 region has 14 residues. CDR3 residues: CASIGQAPSYEQYF. CDR3 nucleotides: TGTGCCAGCATCGGACAGGCTCCCTCCTACGAGCAGTACTTC.

Only a few counts were recorded for this clonotype. The chain links TRBV6-6 to TRBJ1-1, with 7 bases identical to TRBD1. Per germline, CDR1 MNHNY and CDR2 SVGAGI (reference sequence). Trimming cost V 2 bases and J 11 bases; bases outside gene matches: 5. The CDR3 consists of 12 residues. This chain's CDR3 is CASSYPTGSAFF. The CDR3, as DNA: TGTGCCAGCAGTTACCCGACAGGGTCGGCTTTCTTT.

J is TRBJ2-5 and V is TRBV2; tentatively, D is TRBD1 (6 bases). V dropped 6 bases and J dropped 1 base, with 12 bases sitting between them. Germline V lookup: CDR1 SNHLY, CDR2 FYNNEI. The CDR3 extends over 14 amino acids. The CDR3 loop reads CASRADRPQETQYF. For the CDR3, the DNA is TGTGCCAGCAGGGCAGACAGGCCCCAAGAGACCCAGTACTTC.

The table lists this clonotype with a few counts. This chain links TRBV4-2 with TRBJ1-1, with D possibly matching TRBD1 (6 bases). V was shortened by 3 bases and J by 5 bases, with 16 bases between the two germline ends. The CDR3 covers 15 residues. CDR1 LGHNA and CDR2 YNFKEQ come from the germline V gene. CDR3 loop: CASSHAAVRGTEAFF. The CDR3 nucleotides are TGTGCCAGCAGCCACGCGGCCGTGAGGGGGACTGAAGCTTTCTTT.

Ten or more counts support this clonotype. The chain combines TRBV6-2 or TRBV6-3 with TRBJ2-1, with TRBD2 matching over 7 bases. CDR3 size: 17 residues. The junction had 7 bases not matched to a gene; V was cut back by 0 bases and J by 2 bases. Germline loops: CDR1 MNHEY, CDR2 SVGEGT. In DNA, the CDR3 is TGTGCCAGCAGTTACTCTACGACTAGCCGGGCCTACAATGAGCAGTTCTTC. It encodes CASSYSTTSRAYNEQFF.

V usage is TRBV5-1 and J usage is TRBJ2-1; no firm D call. V was cut by 0 bases and J by 0 bases, with 13 bases left in between. Germline V gene sequence: CDR1 SGHRS, CDR2 YFSETQ. The CDR3 loop spans 17 amino acids. This chain's CDR3 is CASSLETGFSSYNEQFF. The CDR3 region has the DNA TGCGCCAGCAGCTTGGAAACCGGTTTTAGCTCCTACAATGAGCAGTTCTTC.

CDR3 protein: CASSEAPGSGYGYTF. The CDR3, as DNA: TGTGCCAGCAGTGAAGCGCCAGGGAGTGGCTATGGCTACACCTTC. This sequence joins TRBV2 and TRBJ1-2; D might be TRBD1 (5 bases). Germline-derived CDR1 and CDR2 are SNHLY and FYNNEI. V was pared by 0 bases and J by 4 bases, with 12 bases between. The CDR3 length is 15 residues.

This chain connects TRBV20-1 to TRBJ2-3; weak D call: TRBD2 (6 bases). V lost 0 bases, J lost 5 bases, and 15 bases lay in between. This CDR3 comprises 15 residues. Germline CDR1 reads DFQATT; CDR2 reads SNEGSKA (reference sequence). This chain's CDR3 is CSARDMRDVGDTQYF. The CDR3 nucleotides are TGCAGTGCTAGAGATATGCGGGATGTGGGAGATACGCAGTATTTT.

This clonotype has only one observation. This chain joins TRBV7-2 and TRBJ2-3, with D possibly being TRBD2 (6 bases). This CDR3 spans 15 amino acids. Trimming shortened V by 2 bases and J by 5 bases, and 14 bases separated the two germline ends. Germline-derived CDR1 and CDR2 are SGHTA and FQGNSA. The CDR3 loop is CASSLTGLLGDTQYF. CDR3 nucleotides: TGTGCCAGCAGCTTAACCGGACTACTAGGAGATACGCAGTATTTT.

This chain links TRBV4-3 with TRBJ2-1; no definite D call. Germline V gene lookup returns CDR1 LGHNA and CDR2 YSLEER. Trimming cost V 0 bases and J 11 bases, with 11 bases left between them. This CDR3 spans 13 amino acids. For the CDR3, the DNA is TGCGCCAGCAGCCAAGAACCGGAAACCAAGCAGTTCTTC. Its translation is CASSQEPETKQFF.

V usage is TRBV5-1 and J usage is TRBJ2-6; the match to TRBD1 covers 7 bases. With 7 bases clipped from V and 2 bases from J, the junction kept 15 bases outside the gene matches. CDR3 size: 18 residues. Germline assignment: CDR1 SGHRS and CDR2 YFSETQ. The CDR3 region is CASEPSDREVPGANVLTF. In DNA, the CDR3 is TGCGCCAGCGAACCCTCTGACAGGGAAGTCCCTGGGGCCAACGTCCTGACTTTC.

The chain employs TRBV3-1 and TRBJ1-2; no firm D call. The germline V gene has CDR1 LGHDT and CDR2 YNNKEL (reference sequence). This CDR3 comprises 13 residues. V was trimmed by 4 bases and J by 8 bases, leaving 14 bases between them. The DNA of the CDR3 is TGTGCCAGCAGCCCTACAGCCATTAGAGGCTACACCTTC. It translates to CASSPTAIRGYTF.